These 27 T cell receptor beta chains originate from one sample sequenced in a study of cytomegalovirus exposure and HLA in healthy donors. The PCR used 60 Vbeta and 13 Jbeta primers. Using immunoSEQ multiplex PCR, the repertoire was profiled, and TCRdb retains in-frame clones only, with some absent. The sample contains 150,000 to 200,000 clones, roughly 9.5% of which appear only once. Sequenced input: PBMCs. The receptors come from a woman in her 30s in good health and CMV-seropositive.

This clone was observed a handful of times. The genes are TRBV18 and TRBJ1-2, with 8 positions matching TRBD1. From germline, CDR1 is KGHSH and CDR2 LQKENI. V was clipped by 5 bases and J by 5 bases; unmatched bases: 4. The CDR3 loop spans 13 amino acids. CDR3 sequence: CASSRDRTYGYTF. The CDR3 DNA reads as TGTGCCAGCTCAAGGGACAGGACGTATGGCTACACCTTC.

The CDR3 coding sequence is TGCGCCAGCAGCCAAGCGACAGGGGGCCTTCGGACCTACGAGCAGTACTTC. Its translation is CASSQATGGLRTYEQYF. The rearrangement links TRBV4-1 to TRBJ2-7; 10 positions match TRBD1. Trimming cost V 1 base and J 2 bases; bases outside gene matches: 8. The CDR3 has 17 amino acids. Germline V gene lookup returns CDR1 MGHRA and CDR2 YSYEKL.

The V call is TRBV5-1, the J call TRBJ2-7; D might be TRBD2 (7 bases). V was trimmed by 0 bases and J by 9 bases, leaving 16 bases between them. This CDR3 spans 14 amino acids. CDR1 and CDR2 from the germline V gene are SGHRS and YFSETQ. CDR3 loop: CASSLEGRGAVQYF. For the CDR3, the DNA is TGCGCCAGCAGCTTGGAAGGCCGGGGGGCGGTGCAGTACTTC.

The J gene is TRBJ2-2, the V gene TRBV29-1, with 8 bases that match TRBD1. The V and J ends lost 0 bases and 3 bases, in that order; junction bases with no gene match: 3. This CDR3 is built from 15 residues. CDR1 SQVTM and CDR2 ANQGSEA come from the germline V gene. This CDR3 reads CSVEDDRGYTGELFF. As DNA, the CDR3 is TGCAGCGTTGAAGACGACAGGGGTTACACCGGGGAGCTGTTTTTT.

The chain has TRBV7-7 and TRBJ2-5, with 8 bases fitting TRBD1. The junction had 7 bases not matched to a gene; V was cut back by 5 bases and J by 5 bases. The CDR3 contains 14 residues. Germline V gene data show CDR1 as SSHAT and CDR2 as FNYEAQ (reference sequence). The CDR3 is CASSPGQGMETQYF. The CDR3 coding sequence is TGTGCCAGCAGCCCCGGACAGGGCATGGAGACCCAGTACTTC.

The rearrangement uses TRBV5-4 and TRBJ2-5; 8 bases are shared with TRBD2. The last part of the DNA fits TRBJ2-7 better; the J call may be wrong. The CDR3 totals 15 residues. CDR1 and CDR2 (germline): SGHNT, YYREEE (reference sequence). The CDR3 DNA sequence: TGTGCCAGCAGTCTCCGCCCGGGAGGGCCATACGAGCAGTACTTC. This codes for CASSLRPGGPYEQYF.

This clone has just a few counts. CDR3 protein: CATTIFSNYEQYF. CDR3 coding DNA: TGTGCCACGACTATTTTTTCTAACTACGAGCAGTACTTC. The chain joins TRBV10-3 to TRBJ2-7; weak D call: TRBD2 (5 bases). The CDR3 has 13 residues. CDR1 and CDR2 (germline): ENHRY, SYGVKD. Trimming shortened V by 10 bases and J by 3 bases, and 16 bases separated the two germline ends.

The chain uses TRBV7-9 and TRBJ1-2; 10 positions match TRBD1. Germline V gene lookup returns CDR1 SEHNR and CDR2 FQNEAQ (reference sequence). The CDR3 is made up of 16 amino acids. The ends lost 3 bases at V and 1 base at J; junction bases unmatched: 5. This chain's CDR3 is CASSLGQGRYNYGYTF. CDR3 nucleotide sequence: TGTGCCAGCAGCTTGGGACAGGGGCGATATAACTATGGCTACACCTTC.

This clone was counted a few times. The chain employs TRBV5-6 and TRBJ2-7, with 8 positions matching TRBD1. V was clipped by 3 bases and J by 3 bases; unmatched bases: 5. The CDR3 is 14 residues long. Germline V gene data show CDR1 as SGHDT and CDR2 as YYEEEE. In DNA form, the CDR3 reads TGTGCCAGCAGCTGGGGGACAGGTGGCTACGAGCAGTACTTC. This translates into CASSWGTGGYEQYF.

This clone was detected a few times. The gene calls are TRBV11-2 and TRBJ1-1; 12 positions match TRBD1. This CDR3 is built from 16 residues. V was pared by 7 bases and J by 4 bases, with 10 bases of the junction left unmatched. Germline V gene data show CDR1 as SGHAT and CDR2 as FQNNGV. The CDR3 DNA is TGTGCCAGCACCGATCCGGGACAGGGGGCAAGCACTGAAGCTTTCTTT. Amino acid sequence: CASTDPGQGASTEAFF.

The V and J genes are TRBV19 and TRBJ1-5; D gene ambiguous. This CDR3 has 13 amino acids. V was trimmed by 11 bases and J by 4 bases, leaving 15 bases between them. CDR1 LNHDA and CDR2 SQIVND come from the germline V gene (reference sequence). DNA for the CDR3: TGTGCCGGAGGCTGGGTACGGAATCAGCCCCAGCATTTT. As protein: CAGGWVRNQPQHF.

This clone came up a few times. The chain combines TRBV7-9 with TRBJ2-4; D may be TRBD1 (5 bases). Trimming took 0 bases from V and 8 from J, leaving 11 bases between them. The germline CDR1 and CDR2 sequences are SEHNR and FQNEAQ (reference sequence). The CDR3 has 14 amino acids. The CDR3 nucleotides read TGTGCCAGCAGCTTAGCGACCGTAGGGGACATTCAGTACTTC. It translates to CASSLATVGDIQYF.

This clone was seen a handful of times. The chain's CDR3 is CASSSGTRLAEQYF. The CDR3 DNA sequence: TGCGCCAGCAGCTCCGGGACTAGATTAGCCGAGCAGTACTTC. The J gene is TRBJ2-7, the V gene TRBV5-1, with 8 bases matching TRBD2. V lost 3 bases to trimming and J lost 6 bases; unmatched junction nucleotides: 8. The CDR3 covers 14 residues. Germline V gene data show CDR1 as SGHRS and CDR2 as YFSETQ.

The chain joins TRBV15 to TRBJ2-1; a possible D gene is TRBD2 (6 bases). The CDR3 consists of 15 residues. Germline loops: CDR1 LNHNV, CDR2 YYDKDF (reference sequence). V gave up 8 bases and J gave up 5 bases, with 19 bases separating them. The CDR3 DNA sequence: TGTGCCACCGAAGACGGGAGCATCGTGGACAATGAGCAGTTCTTC. It specifies CATEDGSIVDNEQFF.

This chain joins TRBV5-1 and TRBJ2-7; D is unclear. Germline lookup yields CDR1 SGHRS and CDR2 YFSETQ. V lost 4 bases, J lost 2 bases, and 16 bases lay in between. There are 15 residues in the CDR3. This CDR3 reads CASSPPLGETYEQYF. CDR3 bases: TGCGCCAGCAGCCCCCCCCTGGGCGAGACCTACGAGCAGTACTTC. Supplemented by reference TRBV5-1 and TRBJ2-7, the full variable domain reads KAGVTQTPRYLIKTRGQQVTLSCSPISGHRSVSWYQQTPGQGLQFLFEYFSETQRNKGNFPGRFSGRQFSNSRSEMNVSTLELGDSALYLCASSPPLGETYEQYFGPGTRLTVT.

The chain has TRBV7-8 and TRBJ2-5; no reliable D call. The CDR3 covers 16 residues. The ends were cut back, 5 bases at V and 2 bases at J, with 18 bases in the middle. The germline CDR1 and CDR2 sequences are SGHVS and FQNEAQ. CDR3 sequence: CASSQRRPGHQETQYF. The CDR3 DNA reads as TGTGCCAGCAGCCAACGCCGCCCCGGTCATCAAGAGACCCAGTACTTC.

The chain joins TRBV6-5 to TRBJ2-3; D might be TRBD2 (5 bases). The CDR3 totals 14 residues. The V gene's germline CDR1 is MNHEY and CDR2 SVGAGI. Trimming pared 2 bases from V and 5 bases from J, leaving 11 bases between. The CDR3, as DNA: TGTGCCAGCAGTTACCGAACCGGAGGAGATACGCAGTATTTT. It codes for CASSYRTGGDTQYF.

This clone was picked up a small number of times. This chain links TRBV29-1 with TRBJ2-1; D might be TRBD1 (5 bases). The CDR3 loop spans 13 amino acids. V lost 7 bases and J lost 9, with 19 bases in between. Germline loops: CDR1 SQVTM, CDR2 ANQGSEA. DNA for the CDR3: TGCAGCGCAAGACCAGGGATAGACGGTGAGCAGTTCTTC. Protein sequence: CSARPGIDGEQFF.

The chain carries TRBV19 and TRBJ1-2; 7 bases match TRBD1. With V trimmed by 3 bases and J by 0 bases, 16 bases remained unmatched. Germline-derived CDR1 and CDR2 are LNHDA and SQIVND (reference sequence). The CDR3 is made up of 19 amino acids. In DNA, the CDR3 is TGTGCCAGTAGTATTCCCGCCGGGACAGTAGCCCTAGCTAACTATGGCTACACCTTC. Translating gives CASSIPAGTVALANYGYTF.

This clone was counted a few times. The J gene is TRBJ1-2, the V gene TRBV5-1, with 9 bases aligning to TRBD1. Trimming removed 3 bases from V and 4 bases from J; junction bases left unmatched: 7. The CDR3 loop spans 15 amino acids. CDR1 and CDR2 from the germline V gene are SGHRS and YFSETQ. CDR3 amino acids: CASSSRQGDGYGYTF. The CDR3 DNA reads as TGCGCCAGCAGCTCGAGACAGGGGGACGGCTATGGCTACACCTTC.

In its sample, this clone was seen a few times. The chain employs TRBV6-1 and TRBJ1-3; unclear D gene. V was clipped by 0 bases and J by 0 bases, with 9 bases between them. This CDR3 spans 16 amino acids. Per the germline V gene, CDR1 is MNHNS and CDR2 is SASEGT. As DNA, the CDR3 is TGTGCCAGCAGTGAAGCGGGCGACCCCTCTGGAAACACCATATATTTT. Residues: CASSEAGDPSGNTIYF.

J is TRBJ2-1 and V is TRBV5-1; 8 nucleotides line up with TRBD2. The V gene end was trimmed by 2 bases and the J gene end by 4 bases; junction bases not matched to a gene: 5. Germline CDR1 reads SGHRS; CDR2 reads YFSETQ. This CDR3 is built from 15 residues. The CDR3 spells CASSLGTRGYNEQFF. CDR3 coding DNA: TGCGCCAGCAGCTTAGGGACTAGGGGATACAATGAGCAGTTCTTC.

This clone appeared a few times. The V call is TRBV18, the J call TRBJ2-2, with 8 bases that match TRBD1. Germline V gene lookup returns CDR1 KGHSH and CDR2 LQKENI. The CDR3 has 15 residues. The V gene end was trimmed by 6 bases and the J gene end by 2 bases; junction bases not matched to a gene: 5. The CDR3 region has the DNA TGTGCCAGCTCCCGGACAGGGACAAACACCGGGGAGCTGTTTTTT. As protein: CASSRTGTNTGELFF.

This clone was seen more than once but under ten times. The rearrangement joins TRBV5-1 to TRBJ2-1; 9 bases agree with TRBD2. The trim removed 0 bases at V and 6 bases at J, leaving 7 bases unmatched. CDR1 and CDR2 from the germline V gene are SGHRS and YFSETQ. The CDR3 covers 16 residues. In DNA form, the CDR3 reads TGCGCCAGCAGCTTGGATTTAGCGGGAGCTTTCAATGAGCAGTTCTTC. Residues: CASSLDLAGAFNEQFF.

This clone was picked up a small number of times. This sequence joins TRBV7-9 and TRBJ2-7, with D hard to call. This CDR3 is 15 amino acids long. CDR1 and CDR2 (germline): SEHNR, FQNEAQ (reference sequence). The V and J ends lost 0 bases and 3 bases respectively, with 12 bases between them. CDR3 in DNA: TGTGCCAGCAGCTTAGCCAGGTCTACGAGCTACGAGCAGTACTTC. This sequence encodes CASSLARSTSYEQYF.

This clone turned up a few times. The chain links TRBV19 to TRBJ1-4; D is undetermined. Germline V gives CDR1 LNHDA, CDR2 SQIVND (reference sequence). Trimming took 4 bases from V and 8 from J, leaving 11 bases between them. The CDR3 has 13 residues. The chain's CDR3 is CASSSYLQEKLFF. The CDR3 bases are TGTGCCAGTAGTAGTTACCTTCAGGAAAAACTGTTTTTT.

This rearrangement joins TRBV13 to TRBJ1-2; tentatively, D is TRBD1 (5 bases). This CDR3 is built from 13 residues. Trimming stripped 5 bases from V and 5 bases from J, with 12 bases between. The V gene's germline CDR1 is PRHDT and CDR2 FYEKMQ (reference sequence). The CDR3 reads CASSLGREYGYTF. The CDR3 DNA reads TGTGCCAGCAGCCTGGGCAGGGAATATGGCTACACCTTC.